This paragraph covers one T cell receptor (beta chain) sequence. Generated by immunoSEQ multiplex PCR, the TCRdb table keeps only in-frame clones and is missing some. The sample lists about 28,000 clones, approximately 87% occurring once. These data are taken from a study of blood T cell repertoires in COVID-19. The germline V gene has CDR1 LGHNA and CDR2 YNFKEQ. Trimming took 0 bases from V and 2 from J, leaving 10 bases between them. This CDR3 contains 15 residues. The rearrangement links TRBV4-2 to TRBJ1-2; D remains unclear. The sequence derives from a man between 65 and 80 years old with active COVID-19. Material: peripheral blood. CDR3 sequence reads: CASSQDNTVNYGYTF. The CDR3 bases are TGTGCCAGCAGCCAAGATAATACAGTCAACTATGGCTACACCTTC.